Listed below are T cell receptor beta chains from one sample, sequenced in a study of blood T cell repertoires in COVID-19. Here immunoSEQ multiplex PCR was the method, and the copy in TCRdb shows in-frame clones only, minus some. The sample consists of 190,000 or so clones, approximately 85% of them appearing once. Specimen: peripheral blood. These receptors all come from a woman aged 80 or older with acute or convalescent COVID-19. Each CDR3 is given with its conserved first and last residue. The order of the fields is clone size, V gene, J gene, D gene, CDR3 protein, CDR3 DNA. The D gene is left open where the match is weak. Size is stated for part of the rows, as once, few or many counts, or as a class when the clone is expanded.

>.|TRBV2|TRBJ2-1|.
CATKRAEGGLGYEQFF
TGTGCCACCAAGCGAGCCGAGGGGGGGCTTGGATATGAGCAGTTCTTC
>few|TRBV6-1|TRBJ1-1|.
CASSDGFATEAFF
TGTGCCAGCAGTGACGGGTTTGCCACTGAAGCTTTCTTT
>once|TRBV18|TRBJ2-5|.
CASSLMYQETQYF
TGTGCCAGCTCACTCATGTACCAAGAGACCCAGTACTTC
>.|TRBV19|TRBJ1-4|TRBD1
CASSLYRGREKLFF
TGTGCCAGTAGTTTATACAGGGGGCGTGAAAAACTGTTTTTT
>.|TRBV9|TRBJ1-1|TRBD1
CASSPRVGQGAGEAFF
TGTGCCAGCAGCCCGCGGGTGGGACAGGGGGCAGGTGAAGCTTTCTTT
>.|TRBV6-5|TRBJ2-7|.
CASSYSMESYEQYF
TGTGCCAGCAGTTACTCGATGGAGTCCTACGAGCAGTACTTC
>.|TRBV6-5|TRBJ1-1|.
CASIIAEGNTEAFF
TGTGCCAGCATTATAGCCGAAGGGAACACTGAAGCTTTCTTT
>.|TRBV2|TRBJ1-1|.
CASSEQGKNTEAFF
TGTGCCAGCAGTGAGCAGGGTAAGAACACTGAAGCTTTCTTT
>.|TRBV18|TRBJ2-1|TRBD1
CASSLTGETYNEQFF
TGTGCCAGCTCACTCACAGGGGAAACCTACAATGAGCAGTTCTTC
>.|TRBV9|TRBJ2-3|.
CASSVRGEGADTQYF
TGTGCCAGCAGCGTACGTGGCGAGGGGGCAGATACGCAGTATTTT
>.|TRBV6-2/TRBV6-3|TRBJ1-6|.
CASSYSKGQASPLHF
TGTGCCAGCAGTTACTCGAAGGGGCAGGCTTCACCCCTCCACTTT
>.|TRBV27|TRBJ1-2|TRBD1
CASSFTTGGGYTF
TGTGCCAGCAGTTTCACCACAGGGGGTGGCTACACCTTC
>.|TRBV5-5|TRBJ1-2|.
CASSQDRNYGYTF
TGTGCCAGCAGCCAAGACAGGAACTATGGCTACACCTTC
>.|TRBV6-5|TRBJ2-3|.
CASSYSQRSTDTQYF
TGTGCCAGCAGTTACTCCCAGCGGAGCACAGATACGCAGTATTTT
>.|TRBV29-1|TRBJ1-4|.
CSVHGPRSEKKLFF
TGCAGCGTTCATGGGCCGCGTTCTGAAAAAAAACTGTTTTTT
>.|TRBV5-4|TRBJ1-1|.
CASSGQGQGSFQNTEAFF
TGTGCCAGCAGCGGGCAAGGGCAGGGATCCTTTCAGAACACTGAAGCTTTCTTT
>.|TRBV5-1|TRBJ1-3|TRBD1
CASSLGQGAGNTIYF
TGCGCCAGCAGCTTGGGACAGGGGGCTGGAAACACCATATATTTT
>.|TRBV5-1|TRBJ2-3|TRBD1
CASSSREGAGDTQYF
TGCGCCAGCAGCTCCCGAGAGGGGGCCGGAGATACGCAGTATTTT
>few|TRBV6-5|TRBJ1-2|.
CASGGGAARGYTF
TGTGCCAGCGGGGGAGGGGCCGCGAGGGGCTACACCTTC
>.|TRBV19|TRBJ1-2|TRBD1
CASSDPGSGGINYGYTF
TGTGCCAGTAGTGACCCCGGGTCAGGGGGGATTAACTATGGCTACACCTTC
>.|TRBV5-1|TRBJ1-3|.
CASSLTGTSGNTIYF
TGCGCCAGCAGCTTGACAGGAACCTCTGGAAACACCATATATTTT
>.|TRBV19|TRBJ2-7|TRBD1
CASSLPGQGNEQYF
TGTGCCAGTAGTTTACCCGGACAGGGGAACGAGCAGTACTTC
>.|TRBV18|TRBJ1-2|.
CASSLTDFNYGYTF
TGTGCCAGCTCACTGACAGACTTTAACTATGGCTACACCTTC
>.|TRBV7-9|TRBJ2-1|TRBD2
CASSFYSGRINEQFF
TGTGCCAGCAGCTTTTATAGCGGGAGGATCAATGAGCAGTTCTTC
>.|TRBV5-1|TRBJ1-5|TRBD1
CASSVGQGNQPQHF
TGCGCCAGCAGCGTGGGACAGGGAAATCAGCCCCAGCATTTT
>.|TRBV3-1/TRBV3-2|TRBJ1-2|.
CASSHRTGRSNYGYTF
TGTGCCAGCAGCCACCGGACGGGGAGGTCTAACTATGGCTACACCTTC
>.|TRBV9|TRBJ1-4|TRBD1
CASSVTGEGEKLFF
TGTGCCAGCAGCGTGACAGGGGAGGGTGAAAAACTGTTTTTT
>.|TRBV19|TRBJ2-7|.
CASSIGQSSYEQYF
TGTGCCAGTAGTATCGGACAGAGCTCCTACGAGCAGTACTTC
>.|TRBV27|TRBJ1-6|TRBD1
CASSTILGQGASSPLHF
TGTGCCAGCAGTACAATCCTCGGACAGGGGGCAAGTTCACCCCTCCACTTT
>.|TRBV24-1|TRBJ1-2|TRBD1
CATSAGRGPRGYTF
TGTGCCACCAGTGCGGGAAGGGGGCCCCGTGGCTACACCTTC
>.|TRBV30|TRBJ2-1|TRBD1
CAWSVFGTGAYNEQFF
TGTGCCTGGAGTGTGTTCGGGACAGGGGCCTACAATGAGCAGTTCTTC
>.|TRBV15|TRBJ2-7|.
CATSRPQDVGGYEQYF
TGTGCCACCAGCAGACCCCAAGACGTGGGGGGCTACGAGCAGTACTTC
>.|TRBV4-2|TRBJ2-7|TRBD2
CASSQNRRAGLAGGLIHEQYF
TGTGCCAGCAGCCAAAACCGGCGAGCGGGACTAGCGGGAGGCCTTATCCACGAGCAGTACTTC
>.|TRBV20-1|TRBJ2-3|TRBD2
CSAGLGDTQYF
TGCAGTGCAGGACTAGGGGATACGCAGTATTTT
>.|TRBV7-2|TRBJ2-2|.
CASSLNGGANTGELFF
TGTGCCAGCAGCTTAAACGGCGGGGCGAACACCGGGGAGCTGTTTTTT
>.|TRBV18|TRBJ2-7|.
CASSAYDEQYF
TGTGCCAGCTCCGCCTACGACGAGCAGTACTTC
>.|TRBV5-1|TRBJ2-1|TRBD1
CASSLGVGGQRYNEQFF
TGCGCCAGCAGCTTGGGGGTTGGGGGACAGCGGTACAATGAGCAGTTCTTC
>.|TRBV5-4|TRBJ1-6|.
CASSLGFPGHNNSPLHF
TGTGCCAGCAGCTTGGGATTCCCGGGACACAATAATTCACCCCTCCACTTT
>.|TRBV6-2/TRBV6-3|TRBJ2-7|TRBD1
CASSYSSWDSYEQYF
TGTGCCAGCAGTTACTCGAGCTGGGACAGCTACGAGCAGTACTTC
>.|TRBV6-1|TRBJ1-2|.
CASSEIRTAYGYTF
TGTGCCAGCAGTGAAATACGAACAGCCTATGGCTACACCTTC
>.|TRBV10-3|TRBJ2-5|TRBD1
CAISAYRGRETQYF
TGTGCCATCAGTGCTTACAGGGGGCGGGAGACCCAGTACTTC
>few|TRBV19|TRBJ1-5|.
CASHGGGNQPQHF
TGTGCCTCTCACGGGGGGGGCAATCAGCCCCAGCATTTT
>.|TRBV5-1|TRBJ2-5|TRBD1
CASSFPRQGIETQYF
TGCGCCAGCAGCTTTCCTCGACAGGGCATTGAGACCCAGTACTTC
>.|TRBV5-8|TRBJ2-3|.
CASSFLQSTDTQYF
TGTGCCAGCAGCTTTCTCCAGAGCACAGATACGCAGTATTTT
>.|TRBV4-1|TRBJ2-3|.
CASSQDTSGASTDTQYF
TGCGCCAGCAGCCAAGATACCAGCGGTGCTAGCACAGATACGCAGTATTTT
>.|TRBV6-4|TRBJ1-6|.
CASSPSRDTSQPLHF
TGTGCCAGCAGCCCGTCCCGGGACACATCCCAGCCCCTCCACTTT
>.|TRBV19|TRBJ2-7|TRBD2
CASSKERGPAYEQYF
TGTGCCAGTAGTAAAGAGCGGGGGCCTGCCTACGAGCAGTACTTC
>.|TRBV10-3|TRBJ2-1|TRBD2
CAISPLAGGPNEQFF
TGTGCCATCAGCCCACTAGCGGGAGGGCCGAATGAGCAGTTCTTC
>.|TRBV2|TRBJ2-2|TRBD2
CASRGLAGVHGELFF
TGTGCCAGCAGGGGACTAGCGGGAGTTCACGGGGAGCTGTTTTTT
>.|TRBV2|TRBJ1-2|TRBD1
CASRPGTANYGYTF
TGTGCCAGCAGACCCGGGACAGCTAACTATGGCTACACCTTC
>.|TRBV19|TRBJ2-7|TRBD1
CASSNQGAYEQYF
TGTGCCAGTAGTAATCAGGGGGCCTACGAGCAGTACTTC
>.|TRBV7-9|TRBJ1-3|.
CASSAGTTGNTIYF
TGTGCCAGCAGCGCCGGGACAACTGGAAACACCATATATTTT
>.|TRBV19|TRBJ2-5|.
CATSQGGETQYF
TGTGCCACCTCACAGGGCGGGGAGACCCAGTACTTC
>.|TRBV5-6|TRBJ1-2|.
CASLSGINYGYTF
TGTGCCAGCTTGTCGGGTATTAACTATGGCTACACCTTC
>.|TRBV27|TRBJ1-3|TRBD1
CASSHTGTGGIVGNTIYF
TGTGCCAGCAGTCACACCGGGACAGGGGGCATCGTGGGAAACACCATATATTTT
>.|TRBV5-1|TRBJ2-4|.
CASSPGDSKNIQYF
TGCGCCAGCAGCCCGGGGGACAGTAAAAACATTCAGTACTTC
>once|TRBV5-1|TRBJ2-2|.
CASSLDSRATGELFF
TGCGCCAGCAGCTTGGACTCCAGGGCAACCGGGGAGCTGTTTTTT
>.|TRBV6-1|TRBJ1-2|.
CASSELQRGSGYTF
TGTGCCAGCAGTGAGCTACAGAGGGGGTCCGGCTACACCTTC
>.|TRBV2|TRBJ2-3|.
CASSEALTGTQYF
TGTGCCAGCAGTGAAGCGCTGACCGGGACGCAGTATTTT